This entry lists 9 T cell receptor beta chains sequenced from one sample in a study of shared clonotypes between healthy human individuals. Method: immunoSEQ multiplex PCR; TCRdb's copy keeps in-frame clones and lacks some. The table records hundreds of thousands of clones, just over 90% of them present only once. Terminally differentiated effector memory CD45RA+ cells were excluded from the naive CD8 cells, which were CD45RO-negative and positively selected for CCR7. Sequencing was performed on naive CD8+ T cells sorted from blood. The receptors were gathered from a man aged 30 to 45 in good health.

The chain has TRBV5-6 and TRBJ1-1, with D maybe TRBD1 (5 bases). Germline CDR1 and CDR2: SGHDT and YYEEEE. This CDR3 is built from 17 residues. V lost 0 bases and J 0 bases, leaving 15 bases between the germline ends. The CDR3: CASSLAHRTYVNTEAFF. In nucleotides, the CDR3 is TGTGCCAGCAGCTTGGCGCACAGGACTTACGTGAACACTGAAGCTTTCTTT.

This rearrangement joins TRBV19 to TRBJ2-1; 11 bases are shared with TRBD2. This CDR3 contains 20 residues. The V gene's germline CDR1 is LNHDA and CDR2 SQIVND (reference sequence). V shed 2 bases and J 1 base; nucleotides not matched to a gene: 13. CDR3 loop: CASSIFVIEGLAGSYNEQFF. Here the CDR3 DNA reads TGTGCCAGTAGTATATTTGTTATAGAAGGACTAGCGGGTTCCTACAATGAGCAGTTCTTC. Full variable domain (outside the CDR3, taken from reference TRBV19 and TRBJ2-1): DGGITQSPKYLFRKEGQNVTLSCEQNLNHDAMYWYRQDPGQGLRLIYYSQIVNDFQKGDIAEGYSVSREKKESFPLTVTSAQKNPTAFYLCASSIFVIEGLAGSYNEQFFGPGTRLTVL.

The rearrangement uses TRBV11-1 and TRBJ1-1; the D gene is possibly TRBD1 (5 bases). The CDR3 is 15 residues long. V dropped 5 bases and J dropped 3 bases, with 16 bases sitting between them. The V gene's germline CDR1 is SGHAT and CDR2 FQDESV (reference sequence). The CDR3 loop reads CASSPTGTGDTEAFF. CDR3 DNA: TGTGCCAGCAGCCCAACTGGGACTGGCGACACTGAAGCTTTCTTT. The full variable domain, in which reference TRBV11-1 and TRBJ1-1 provide the parts outside the CDR3, is EAEVAQSPRYKITEKSQAVAFWCDPISGHATLYWYRQILGQGPELLVQFQDESVVDDSQLPKDRFSAERLKGVDSTLKIQPAELGDSAMYLCASSPTGTGDTEAFFGQGTRLTVV.

V is TRBV9 and J is TRBJ2-1; 11 bases agree with TRBD2. Unmatched junction bases numbered 6, after V lost 0 bases and J lost 7 bases. In germline, CDR1 is SGDLS, CDR2 YYNGEE. The CDR3 has 16 residues. CDR3 DNA: TGTGCCAGCAGCGTAGCCGTAGCGGGAGGGATTAATGAGCAGTTCTTC. Its protein product is CASSVAVAGGINEQFF.

This clone was observed once. The CDR3 loop reads CASSVTGTGVYEQYF. The CDR3 DNA reads as TGTGCCAGCAGCGTCACCGGGACAGGCGTCTACGAGCAGTACTTC. V usage is TRBV9 and J usage is TRBJ2-7; TRBD1 matches 8 bases. This CDR3 region has 15 residues. The germline V gene encodes CDR1 SGDLS and CDR2 YYNGEE. Trimming removed 2 bases from V and 3 bases from J; junction bases left unmatched: 7. The variable domain in full, with the rest retrieved from reference TRBV9 and TRBJ2-7, is DSGVTQTPKHLITATGQRVTLRCSPRSGDLSVYWYQQSLDQGLQFLIQYYNGEERAKGNILERFSAQQFPDLHSELNLSSLELGDSALYFCASSVTGTGVYEQYFGPGTRLTVT.

The CDR3 sequence: CASSLLDYEQYF. In DNA, the CDR3 is TGTGCCAGCAGCTTACTTGACTACGAGCAGTACTTC. The chain recombines TRBV7-2 with TRBJ2-7; D remains ambiguous. CDR1 SGHTA and CDR2 FQGNSA come from the germline V gene. The CDR3 spans 12 residues. V was trimmed by 2 bases and J by 3 bases, leaving 5 bases between them.

This clone came up once. V gene TRBV6-1 combines with J gene TRBJ1-2, with TRBD1 matching over 8 bases. The V gene's germline CDR1 is MNHNS and CDR2 SASEGT. The ends lost 5 bases at V and 7 bases at J; junction bases unmatched: 12. The CDR3 spans 15 residues. In DNA form, the CDR3 reads TGTGCCAGCAGTACCAACAGACAGGGGATGTTTGGCTACACCTTC. This sequence encodes CASSTNRQGMFGYTF.

J is TRBJ2-2 and V is TRBV2, with TRBD2 identical over 12 bases. This CDR3 has 13 residues. J gave up 10 bases and V 9 bases, and 6 bases lay outside the gene matches. Germline CDR1 and CDR2: SNHLY and FYNNEI. The CDR3 spells CASKLAGGPELFF. Written as DNA, the CDR3 is TGTGCCAGTAAACTAGCGGGAGGCCCGGAGCTGTTTTTT.

This clone is a singleton in its sample. The chain couples TRBV29-1 to TRBJ2-7, with D perhaps TRBD1 (6 bases). The V gene lost 0 bases and the J gene lost 3 bases, with 18 bases spanning the gap. Germline CDR1 reads SQVTM; CDR2 reads ANQGSEA. The CDR3 spans 16 residues. This CDR3 is CSVEDLGRGIFYEQYF. The CDR3 DNA reads TGCAGCGTTGAAGATCTGGGCAGGGGAATCTTCTACGAGCAGTACTTC.